Listed below are T cell receptor beta chains from one sample, sequenced in a study of blood T cell repertoires in COVID-19. The method was immunoSEQ multiplex PCR; TCRdb's version includes in-frame clones alone and lacks a portion of them. The data show approximately 58,000 clones, 65% to 80% seen once. What was sequenced was peripheral blood. Receptors originate from a man between 65 and 80 years old with active or convalescent COVID-19. Each CDR3 is given with its conserved first and last residue. The D gene is left open where the match is weak. Size is omitted from some rows. Given values are once, few, many or a class for expanded clones.

j_call cdr3_length clone_size d_call v_call cdr3_aa cdr3_nt
TRBJ2-7 14 - - TRBV7-2 CAGYPGWSSYEQYF TGTGCCGGTTACCCTGGGTGGAGCTCCTACGAGCAGTACTTC
TRBJ2-7 14 - TRBD2 TRBV7-2 CASSRPSGAYEQYF TGTGCCAGCAGCCGCCCTAGCGGGGCCTACGAGCAGTACTTC
TRBJ1-2 15 - TRBD1 TRBV18 CASSPPTGGGYGYTF TGTGCCAGCTCACCACCGACAGGGGGGGGCTATGGCTACACCTTC
TRBJ2-1 16 - TRBD1 TRBV24-1 CATSDYRQGAYNEQFF TGTGCCACCAGTGATTATAGACAGGGGGCCTACAATGAGCAGTTCTTC
TRBJ2-5 11 - - TRBV7-2 CASSSQETQYF TGTGCCAGCAGCTCGCAAGAGACCCAGTACTTC
TRBJ2-3 18 - TRBD2 TRBV7-2 CASSPRGLAGTTPLAQYF TGTGCCAGCAGCCCGAGAGGACTAGCGGGAACCACCCCCCTAGCGCAGTATTTT
TRBJ2-7 16 few TRBD2 TRBV18 CASSPLLAGGPREQYF TGTGCCAGCTCACCACTGCTAGCGGGAGGGCCGAGGGAGCAGTACTTC
TRBJ2-1 15 - TRBD2 TRBV29-1 CSVMSPAGGYNEQFF TGCAGCGTGATGTCTCCTGCGGGGGGCTACAATGAGCAGTTCTTC
TRBJ2-1 15 - - TRBV7-9 CASSAGQSPYNEQFF TGTGCCAGCAGCGCGGGACAGAGTCCTTACAATGAGCAGTTCTTC
TRBJ2-3 16 - TRBD2 TRBV18 CASSPRLAGGTDTQYF TGTGCCAGCTCACCCCGACTAGCGGGAGGAACAGATACGCAGTATTTT
TRBJ2-6 17 - TRBD1 TRBV10-1 CASSEMGQHSGANVLTF TGCGCCAGCAGTGAGATGGGACAGCACTCTGGGGCCAACGTCCTGACTTTC
TRBJ2-3 19 - TRBD2 TRBV4-2 CASSQGAGVASGRSDTQYF TGTGCCAGCAGCCAAGGGGCCGGGGTGGCTAGCGGGAGATCTGATACGCAGTATTTT
TRBJ2-7 12 - TRBD1 TRBV14 CASSPQDRVRYF TGTGCCAGCAGCCCTCAGGACAGGGTGAGGTACTTC
TRBJ1-3 14 - - TRBV28 CASILGSSGNTIYF TGTGCCAGCATCCTGGGGAGCTCTGGAAACACCATATATTTT
TRBJ2-2 15 - TRBD2 TRBV2 CASSRLAGGDGELFF TGTGCCAGCAGTCGACTAGCGGGCGGCGACGGGGAGCTGTTTTTT
TRBJ1-2 17 - - TRBV2 CASSDTRQFLVNYGYTF TGTGCCAGCAGTGATACGAGACAGTTCTTGGTTAACTATGGCTACACCTTC
TRBJ2-1 15 - - TRBV5-1 CASSLEGGDYNEQFF TGCGCCAGCAGCTTGGAGGGCGGGGACTACAATGAGCAGTTCTTC
TRBJ1-6 14 - TRBD1 TRBV13 CASSWGQSNSPLHF TGTGCCAGCAGCTGGGGACAGAGTAATTCACCCCTCCACTTT
TRBJ2-7 15 - - TRBV10-3 CAISESVGRGSEQYF TGTGCCATCAGTGAGTCTGTTGGCCGTGGGAGCGAGCAGTACTTC
TRBJ2-3 14 - TRBD1 TRBV5-1 CASSLGQGSDTQYF TGCGCCAGCAGCTTGGGACAGGGCTCAGATACGCAGTATTTT
TRBJ2-3 16 once TRBD2 TRBV4-2 CASSQGTGGPSDTQYF TGTGCCAGCAGCCAAGGGACGGGGGGGCCATCAGATACGCAGTATTTT
TRBJ2-7 14 - TRBD2 TRBV6-2/TRBV6-3 CASSSRWTSEEQYF TGTGCCAGCAGCAGCCGATGGACTAGCGAAGAGCAGTACTTC
TRBJ2-7 15 - TRBD2 TRBV6-6 CASTHGLAVTYEQYF TGTGCCAGCACCCATGGACTAGCGGTAACCTACGAGCAGTACTTC
TRBJ2-7 15 - - TRBV9 CASSVNAGQGYEQYF TGTGCCAGCAGCGTGAATGCCGGGCAGGGCTACGAGCAGTACTTC
TRBJ2-7 15 - TRBD1 TRBV4-3 CASSQGTGGSYEQYF TGCGCCAGCAGCCAAGGGACAGGTGGTTCATACGAGCAGTACTTC
TRBJ2-5 14 once - TRBV24-1 CATSDGQGAETQYF TGTGCCACCAGTGACGGCCAGGGTGCCGAGACCCAGTACTTC
TRBJ1-6 15 - TRBD1 TRBV6-5 CASTQTGSNNSPLHF TGTGCCAGCACCCAGACAGGGTCAAATAATTCACCCCTCCACTTT
TRBJ2-1 14 - TRBD2 TRBV6-1 CASSDSGRAYEQFF TGTGCCAGCAGTGACAGCGGGAGGGCCTATGAGCAGTTCTTC
TRBJ1-1 13 - TRBD1 TRBV4-1 CASSLTGGTEAFF TGCGCCAGCAGCCTCACAGGGGGGACTGAAGCTTTCTTT
TRBJ1-5 17 few TRBD1 TRBV28 CASSPPTPTGSEQPQHF TGTGCCAGCAGCCCCCCAACCCCGACAGGGAGTGAACAGCCCCAGCATTTT
TRBJ1-1 15 - - TRBV7-6 CASSRGAGAGTEAFF TGTGCCAGCAGCAGAGGCGCAGGGGCTGGTACTGAAGCTTTCTTT
TRBJ2-2 16 - TRBD2 TRBV7-2 CASSPTPGLGTGELFF TGTGCCAGCAGCCCGACCCCGGGACTAGGGACCGGGGAGCTGTTTTTT
TRBJ1-1 16 - TRBD1 TRBV4-1 CASSANHRGRATEAFF TGCGCCAGCAGCGCCAACCACAGGGGGCGGGCCACTGAAGCTTTCTTT
TRBJ2-7 14 - - TRBV24-1 CATSGEGVRIGQYF TGTGCCACCAGTGGGGAGGGGGTCCGAATCGGGCAGTACTTC
TRBJ1-2 12 - - TRBV20-1 CSASGQNDGYTF TGCAGTGCTAGTGGTCAGAACGATGGCTACACCTTC
TRBJ1-6 15 few - TRBV7-2 CASSPETTGGSPLHF TGTGCCAGCAGCCCCGAAACAACGGGGGGATCACCCCTCCACTTT
TRBJ1-3 15 few TRBD1 TRBV14 CASSQGWDRGNTIYF TGTGCCAGCAGCCAAGGCTGGGACAGAGGAAACACCATATATTTT
TRBJ1-1 13 - - TRBV6-6 CASSYSRTESAFF TGTGCCAGCAGTTACTCGAGGACAGAAAGCGCTTTCTTT
TRBJ2-5 18 - - TRBV10-3 CAISDAENRETREETQYF TGTGCCATCAGTGACGCGGAGAACAGGGAAACCCGTGAAGAGACCCAGTACTTC
TRBJ2-2 14 - TRBD1 TRBV27 CASSLGQGLPQVFF TGTGCCAGCAGTTTAGGACAGGGGCTACCCCAGGTGTTTTTT
TRBJ2-5 14 - - TRBV30 CAWSTGRDQETQYF TGTGCCTGGAGTACGGGGCGGGATCAAGAGACCCAGTACTTC
TRBJ1-5 14 - - TRBV30 CAWTQGGVNQPQHF TGTGCCTGGACTCAAGGGGGGGTGAATCAGCCCCAGCATTTT
TRBJ1-3 20 - TRBD1 TRBV13 CASSPPPGQDFFNSGNTIYF TGTGCCAGCAGCCCACCCCCGGGACAGGACTTCTTCAACTCTGGAAACACCATATATTTT
TRBJ2-7 16 - TRBD2 TRBV6-2/TRBV6-3 CASSRIASGTPYEQYF TGTGCCAGCAGCCGGATAGCAAGCGGGACTCCCTACGAGCAGTACTTC
TRBJ1-6 13 - - TRBV11-2 CASSPVSNSPLHF TGTGCCAGCAGCCCCGTTAGTAATTCACCCCTCCACTTT
TRBJ2-7 11 - - TRBV2 CASRASYEQYF TGTGCCAGCAGGGCTAGCTACGAGCAGTACTTC
TRBJ2-2 14 - - TRBV6-5 CASSSGLSTGELFF TGTGCCAGCTCATCGGGACTCTCCACCGGGGAGCTGTTTTTT
TRBJ1-2 14 once TRBD1 TRBV3-1/TRBV3-2 CASSQPGQVYGYTF TGTGCCAGCAGCCAACCTGGACAGGTATATGGCTACACCTTC
TRBJ2-7 12 - TRBD2 TRBV12-3/TRBV12-4 CASGRVGSEQYF TGTGCCAGCGGGAGGGTAGGGTCCGAGCAGTACTTC
TRBJ1-6 14 - - TRBV14 CASSHDRLNSPLHF TGTGCCAGCAGCCACGACAGGTTGAATTCACCCCTCCACTTT
TRBJ1-6 16 - - TRBV11-3 CASSLEGSSYNSPLHF TGTGCCAGCAGCTTAGAGGGGAGCTCCTATAATTCACCCCTCCACTTT
TRBJ2-1 17 - TRBD2 TRBV7-3 CASSLRGAGAGYNEQFF TGTGCCAGCAGCTTAAGGGGTGCGGGAGCGGGCTACAATGAGCAGTTCTTC
TRBJ1-2 14 - - TRBV6-2/TRBV6-3 CASSYRGDFYGYTF TGTGCCAGCAGTTACCGCGGGGACTTCTATGGCTACACCTTC
TRBJ2-6 17 - - TRBV19 CASSYAGIRSGANVLTF TGTGCCAGTAGTTATGCAGGGATCCGCTCTGGGGCCAACGTCCTGACTTTC
TRBJ1-2 13 - - TRBV10-3 CAISEVGRDGYTF TGTGCCATCAGTGAGGTGGGGAGAGATGGCTACACCTTC
TRBJ1-1 14 once - TRBV4-1 CASSREGQNTEAFF TGCGCCAGCAGCCGCGAGGGACAGAACACTGAAGCTTTCTTT
TRBJ2-1 14 - TRBD2 TRBV11-2 CASRGGGLGNEQFF TGTGCCAGCCGGGGGGGAGGACTAGGGAATGAGCAGTTCTTC
TRBJ2-3 14 few TRBD2 TRBV4-3 CASSLAGGSDTQYF TGCGCCAGCAGCCTAGCGGGAGGCTCAGATACGCAGTATTTT
TRBJ2-1 16 - TRBD2 TRBV6-6 CASSRLAGSSYNEQFF TGTGCCAGCAGTCGCCTAGCGGGGAGCTCCTACAATGAGCAGTTCTTC